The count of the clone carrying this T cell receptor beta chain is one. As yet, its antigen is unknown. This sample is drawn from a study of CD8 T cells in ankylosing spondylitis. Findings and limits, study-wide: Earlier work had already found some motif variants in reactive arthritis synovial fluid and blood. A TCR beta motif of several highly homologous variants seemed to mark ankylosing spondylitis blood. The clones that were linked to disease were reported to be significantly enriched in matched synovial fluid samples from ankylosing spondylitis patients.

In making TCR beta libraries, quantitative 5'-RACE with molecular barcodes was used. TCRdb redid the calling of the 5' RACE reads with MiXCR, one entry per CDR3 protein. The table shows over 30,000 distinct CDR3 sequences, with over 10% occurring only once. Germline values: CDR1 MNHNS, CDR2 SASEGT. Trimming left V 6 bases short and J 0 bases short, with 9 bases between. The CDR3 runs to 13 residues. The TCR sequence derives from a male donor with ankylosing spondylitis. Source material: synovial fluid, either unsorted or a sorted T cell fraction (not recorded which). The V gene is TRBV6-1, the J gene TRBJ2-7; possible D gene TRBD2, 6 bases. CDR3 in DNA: TGTGCCAGCAGGGGACTGGGCTCCTACGAGCAGTACTTC. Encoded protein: CASRGLGSYEQYF.